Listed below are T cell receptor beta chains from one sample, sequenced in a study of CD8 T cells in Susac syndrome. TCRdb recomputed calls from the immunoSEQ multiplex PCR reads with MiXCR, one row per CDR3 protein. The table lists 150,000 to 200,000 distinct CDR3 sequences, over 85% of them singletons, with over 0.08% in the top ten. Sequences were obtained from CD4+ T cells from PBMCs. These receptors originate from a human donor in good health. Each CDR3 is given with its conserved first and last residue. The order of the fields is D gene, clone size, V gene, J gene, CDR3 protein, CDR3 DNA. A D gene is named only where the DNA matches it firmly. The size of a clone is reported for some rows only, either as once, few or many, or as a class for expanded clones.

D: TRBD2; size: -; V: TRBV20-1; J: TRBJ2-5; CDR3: CSARTSPGLAGGETQYF; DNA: TGCAGTGCTCGAACCTCCCCAGGACTAGCGGGAGGTGAAACCCAGTACTTC
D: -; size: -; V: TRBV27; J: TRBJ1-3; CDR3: CASGREARGNTIYF; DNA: TGTGCCAGCGGGAGGGAGGCTCGTGGAAACACCATATATTTT
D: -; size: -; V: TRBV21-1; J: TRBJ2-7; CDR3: CASSKYRVFSYEQYF; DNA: TGTGCCAGCAGCAAGTACAGGGTTTTCTCCTACGAGCAGTACTTC
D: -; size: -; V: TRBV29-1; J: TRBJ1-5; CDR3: CSVASGYSNQPQHF; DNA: TGCAGCGTGGCCTCAGGGTATAGCAATCAGCCCCAGCATTTT
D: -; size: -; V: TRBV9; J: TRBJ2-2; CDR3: CASSVGPGPGELFF; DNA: TGTGCCAGCAGCGTAGGGCCTGGGCCCGGGGAGCTGTTTTTT
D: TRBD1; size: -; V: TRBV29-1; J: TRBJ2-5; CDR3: CSSDRGQETQYF; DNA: TGCAGCTCGGACAGGGGGCAAGAGACCCAGTACTTC
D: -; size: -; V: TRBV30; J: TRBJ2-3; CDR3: CAWSPGGGTQYF; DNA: TGTGCCTGGAGTCCAGGGGGAGGTACGCAGTATTTT
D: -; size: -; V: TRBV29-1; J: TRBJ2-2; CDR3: CSVPPQGANTGELFF; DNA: TGCAGCGTCCCCCCCCAGGGCGCGAACACCGGGGAGCTGTTTTTT
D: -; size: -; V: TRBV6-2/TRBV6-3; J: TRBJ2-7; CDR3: CASSYTTPTKQYF; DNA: TGTGCCAGCAGTTATACTACCCCTACGAAGCAGTACTTC
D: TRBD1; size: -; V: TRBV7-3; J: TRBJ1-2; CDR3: CASSSDRGGYGYTF; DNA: TGTGCCAGCAGCTCTGACAGGGGTGGCTATGGCTACACCTTC
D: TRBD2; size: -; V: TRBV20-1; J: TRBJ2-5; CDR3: CSARDEREMLVQETQYF; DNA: TGCAGTGCTAGAGATGAGCGGGAGATGCTTGTCCAAGAGACCCAGTACTTC
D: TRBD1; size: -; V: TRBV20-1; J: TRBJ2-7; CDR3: CSARAPRGREEVEYF; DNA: TGCAGTGCTAGAGCGCCCAGGGGGCGCGAAGAGGTCGAGTACTTC
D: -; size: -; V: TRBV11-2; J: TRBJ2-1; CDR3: CASSSGVGQFF; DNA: TGTGCCAGCAGTAGCGGCGTCGGGCAGTTCTTC
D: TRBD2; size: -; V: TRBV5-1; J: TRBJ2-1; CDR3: CASSWGLAGSDEQFF; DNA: TGCGCCAGCAGCTGGGGACTAGCTGGGAGCGATGAGCAGTTCTTC
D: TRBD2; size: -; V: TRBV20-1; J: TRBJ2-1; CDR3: CSARDSSGSGHEQFF; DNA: TGCAGTGCTAGAGATTCTAGCGGGAGCGGGCATGAGCAGTTCTTC
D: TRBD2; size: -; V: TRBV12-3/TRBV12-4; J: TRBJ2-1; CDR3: CASSSLAGGPFYNEQFF; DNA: TGTGCCAGCAGTTCCCTAGCGGGAGGGCCATTTTACAATGAGCAGTTCTTC
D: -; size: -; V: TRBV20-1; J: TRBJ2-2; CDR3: CSARGGAGELFF; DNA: TGCAGTGCTAGAGGGGGGGCCGGGGAGCTGTTTTTT
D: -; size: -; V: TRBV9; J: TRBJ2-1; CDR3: CASSDLAGAYNEQFF; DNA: TGTGCCAGCAGCGACCTAGCCGGGGCCTACAATGAGCAGTTCTTC
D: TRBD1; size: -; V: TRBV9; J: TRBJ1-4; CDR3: CASSPPGQGNEKLFF; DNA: TGTGCCAGCAGCCCCCCGGGACAGGGAAATGAAAAACTGTTTTTT
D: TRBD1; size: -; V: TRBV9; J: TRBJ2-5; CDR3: CASSATTGRGETQYF; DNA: TGTGCCAGCAGCGCAACGACAGGGAGAGGAGAGACCCAGTACTTC
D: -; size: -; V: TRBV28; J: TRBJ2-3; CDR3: CASSFSGRTDTQYF; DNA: TGTGCCAGCAGTTTCAGCGGTAGAACAGATACGCAGTATTTT
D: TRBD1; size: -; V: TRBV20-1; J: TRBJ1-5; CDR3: CSASTTGDGQPQHF; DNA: TGCAGTGCTAGCACGACAGGGGATGGACAGCCCCAGCATTTT
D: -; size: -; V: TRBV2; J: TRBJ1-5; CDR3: CASSPTIDSQPQHF; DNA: TGTGCCAGCAGTCCAACCATCGACAGCCAGCCCCAGCATTTT
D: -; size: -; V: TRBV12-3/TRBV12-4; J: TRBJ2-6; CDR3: CASRDDSSGANVLTF; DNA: TGTGCCAGCAGAGACGACAGCTCTGGGGCCAACGTCCTGACTTTC
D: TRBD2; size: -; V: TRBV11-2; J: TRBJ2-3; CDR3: CASSLAGGPGTDTQYF; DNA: TGTGCCAGCAGCCTAGCGGGAGGGCCCGGCACAGATACGCAGTATTTT
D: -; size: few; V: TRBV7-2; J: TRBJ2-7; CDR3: CASSLRRVGYEQYF; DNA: TGTGCCAGCAGCTTACGGCGCGTGGGCTACGAGCAGTACTTC
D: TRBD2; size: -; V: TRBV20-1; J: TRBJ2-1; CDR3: CSAGLAGGYQHNEQFF; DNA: TGCAGTGCTGGACTAGCGGGAGGGTATCAACACAATGAGCAGTTCTTC
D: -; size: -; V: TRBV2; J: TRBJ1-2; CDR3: CASSVEEDGYTF; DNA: TGTGCCAGCAGTGTGGAGGAGGACGGCTACACCTTC
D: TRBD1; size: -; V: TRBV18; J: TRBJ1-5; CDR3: CASSQGQGVQPQHF; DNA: TGTGCCAGCTCACAGGGACAGGGGGTTCAGCCCCAGCATTTT
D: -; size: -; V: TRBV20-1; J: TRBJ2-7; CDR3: CSARVNKVLGSYEQYF; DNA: TGCAGTGCTAGAGTTAATAAAGTTCTGGGCTCCTACGAGCAGTACTTC